This T cell receptor beta chain was observed in a study of T cells in Graves' hyperthyroidism and ophthalmopathy. From RNA transcripts, TCR beta CDR3 regions were amplified. During a first-round RT-PCR of the TCR CDR3, the HTBI primer set was used. TCRdb analysed the multiplex PCR reads with MiXCR anew, one entry per CDR3 protein. The sample holds 250,000 to 350,000 distinct CDR3 sequences; 15% to 20% are singletons and the top ten take around 55%. Not enrolled were patients with uncontrolled infection, other autoimmune disease, pregnancy or lactation. In this sample, this clonotype turned up many times. Its cognate antigen is unknown. Study-level results: Ophthalmopathy and stable hyperthyroidism were told apart by a 13 V-J model. Blood also showed most of the thyroid clonotypes that were expanded above 0.001.

Germline V gives CDR1 LGHDT, CDR2 YNNKEL (reference sequence). The CDR3 has 17 amino acids. Trimming took 1 base from V and 0 from J, leaving 12 bases between them. This receptor was obtained from a woman in her fifties or sixties with Graves' ophthalmopathy. The rearrangement joins TRBV3-1 to TRBJ1-4; D possibly corresponds to TRBD1 (6 bases). Sequencing used blood. CDR3 sequence: CASSQVADRATNEKLFF. CDR3 DNA: TGTGCCAGCAGCCAAGTAGCGGACAGAGCAACTAATGAAAAACTGTTTTTT.